These T cell receptor beta chains were read from a single sample in a study of T-cell reconstitution after alpha-beta-depleted transplantation in children. MiXCR was run by TCRdb on the PCR reads, yielding one entry per CDR3 protein. The sample records about 610,000 distinct CDR3 sequences, roughly a tenth being singletons. The sample in question was PBMCs from the stem cell graft donor, obtained from the stem cell graft. The receptors shown here come from a human donor who donated a stem cell graft to a child with acute myeloid leukemia. The CDR3 runs from the conserved cysteine through the conserved F or W. The D gene is left open where the match is weak. Where a row states a size, it is once, few, many or the class of an expanded clone; other rows omit it.

V,D,length,size,J,CDR3,DNA
TRBV28,TRBD2,17,few,TRBJ2-2,CASSYASGRASTGELFF,TGTGCCAGCAGTTACGCTAGCGGGAGGGCCTCCACCGGGGAGCTGTTTTTT
TRBV3-1,.,15,few,TRBJ2-7,CASSPNSGSGYEQYF,TGTGCCAGCAGCCCAAATTCCGGGAGTGGTTACGAGCAGTACTTC
TRBV10-3,.,12,few,TRBJ2-1,CAIKEDEPEQFF,TGTGCCATCAAGGAGGATGAGCCTGAGCAGTTCTTC
TRBV2,.,13,few,TRBJ1-2,CASMDRQNYGYTF,TGTGCCAGCATGGACAGACAAAACTATGGCTACACCTTC
TRBV18,.,16,few,TRBJ1-3,CASSPRGSSPGNTIYF,TGTGCCAGCTCACCTAGAGGAAGTAGTCCTGGAAACACCATATATTTT
TRBV18,TRBD2,16,few,TRBJ2-7,CASSSWTSGVSYEQYF,TGTGCCAGCTCATCATGGACTAGCGGGGTTTCCTACGAGCAGTACTTC
TRBV20-1,.,15,.,TRBJ1-1,CSARVPDGMNTEAFF,TGCAGTGCTAGAGTTCCCGACGGCATGAACACTGAAGCTTTCTTT
TRBV7-8,.,15,few,TRBJ1-1,CASSLDRGLRTEAFF,TGTGCCAGCAGCTTAGATCGGGGGCTAAGGACTGAAGCTTTCTTT
TRBV20-1,TRBD2,14,few,TRBJ2-1,CSARGTSGNNEQFF,TGCAGTGCTAGAGGAACTAGCGGGAACAATGAGCAGTTCTTC
TRBV20-1,TRBD2,13,.,TRBJ2-1,CSARAGGWNEQFF,TGCAGTGCTAGAGCGGGAGGGTGGAATGAGCAGTTCTTC
TRBV20-1,.,16,.,TRBJ1-6,CSAPPQGQGLNSPLHF,TGCAGTGCTCCCCCCCAGGGTCAGGGGCTCAATTCACCCCTCCACTTT
TRBV5-5,.,13,few,TRBJ1-2,CASSLPDFYGYTF,TGTGCCAGCAGCTTGCCGGATTTCTATGGCTACACCTTC
TRBV4-3,TRBD2,15,many,TRBJ2-1,CASSQDTLSGREQFF,TGCGCCAGCAGCCAAGATACGCTCAGCGGGAGGGAGCAGTTCTTC
TRBV9,.,15,few,TRBJ2-1,CASSVASASYNEQFF,TGTGCCAGCAGCGTAGCTAGTGCGTCCTACAATGAGCAGTTCTTC
TRBV14,.,16,.,TRBJ1-1,CASSSSRWKENTEAFF,TGTGCCAGCAGCTCGTCTCGGTGGAAGGAGAACACTGAAGCTTTCTTT